Below are 25 T cell receptor beta chains sequenced from a single sample in a study of blood T cells in healthy people across ages. Sample-barcoded 5' priming and a J-beta primer mix drove a second PCR of 7 to 11 cycles. Via MiXCR, TCRdb re-called the 5' RACE reads, giving one row per CDR3 protein. There are 1.2 million to 1.5 million distinct CDR3 sequences in the sample; approximately 59% occur only once, and more than 6% lies in the top ten. The sequenced sample consisted of blood. The receptors here all came from a man between 18 and 35 years old in good health.

Only one count was recorded for this clonotype. V gene TRBV6-6 combines with J gene TRBJ2-5; the match to TRBD2 covers 8 bases. The CDR3 has 15 amino acids. CDR1 and CDR2 (germline): MNHNY, SVGAGI (reference sequence). The V and J ends lost 2 bases and 2 bases, in that order; junction bases with no gene match: 4. In DNA, the CDR3 is TGTGCCAGCAGTTACGCGGCGGGGGGACAAGAGACCCAGTACTTC. Its protein product is CASSYAAGGQETQYF.

This sequence joins TRBV27 and TRBJ2-7, with D perhaps matching TRBD2 (7 bases). Germline assignment: CDR1 MNHEY and CDR2 SMNVEV (reference sequence). The CDR3 loop spans 14 amino acids. Between the trimmed V and J ends, which lost 6 bases and 3 bases, there was a span of 15 bases. The CDR3 loop is CASRGGTSFYEQYF. The CDR3 DNA sequence: TGTGCCAGCAGGGGAGGGACATCCTTCTACGAGCAGTACTTC.

The gene calls are TRBV14 and TRBJ2-7; D remains unclear. V lost 1 base and J lost 12, with 13 bases in between. The CDR3 covers 12 residues. CDR1 and CDR2 from the germline V gene are SGHDN and FVKESK. The DNA for the CDR3 is TGTGCCAGCAGCCAAGGGCCTAGTGCGATGTACTTC. As protein: CASSQGPSAMYF.

The chain couples TRBV21-1 to TRBJ1-6. TRBV21-1 is designated a pseudogene. CDR3 length: 13 amino acids. The chain's CDR3 is CASSKAASSPLHF. The CDR3 DNA reads as TGTGCCAGCAGCAAAGCTGCGAGTTCACCCCTCCACTTT.

V gene TRBV7-2 combines with J gene TRBJ1-1, with no clear D. CDR3 size: 14 residues. Trimming left V 5 bases short and J 5 bases short, with 15 bases between. Germline V gene lookup returns CDR1 SGHTA and CDR2 FQGNSA. The CDR3 DNA follows: TGTGCCAGCAGCCGCAGGCCTTTGGGGACTGAAGCTTTCTTT. This sequence encodes CASSRRPLGTEAFF.

The J gene is TRBJ2-7, the V gene TRBV27; TRBD2 matches 7 bases. This CDR3 region has 12 residues. The V and J ends lost 10 bases and 5 bases, in that order; junction bases with no gene match: 8. The germline gives CDR1 MNHEY, CDR2 SMNVEV (reference sequence). CDR3 in amino acids: CATGWAGDEQYF. The CDR3 nucleotides are TGTGCCACCGGCTGGGCGGGGGACGAGCAGTACTTC.

This sequence joins TRBV4-1 and TRBJ2-1, with D uncertain. Trimming removed 4 bases from V and 8 bases from J, with 12 bases in between. CDR1 and CDR2 from the germline V gene are MGHRA and YSYEKL. This CDR3 has 13 amino acids. The CDR3 DNA is TGCGCCAGCAGCCCTCCGACGGGCGATGAGCAGTTCTTC. Translated: CASSPPTGDEQFF.

This clonotype was observed a handful of times. The rearrangement links TRBV27 to TRBJ2-7; D may be TRBD1 (6 bases). The germline gives CDR1 MNHEY, CDR2 SMNVEV (reference sequence). The CDR3 has 15 amino acids. V lost 5 bases and J 3 bases, leaving 17 bases between the germline ends. The CDR3 region is CASSLSPTGYYEQYF. The CDR3 DNA reads as TGTGCCAGCAGTCTAAGCCCGACAGGTTACTACGAGCAGTACTTC.

This chain uses TRBV4-2 with TRBJ2-2; 9 bases are a match to TRBD2. The CDR3 contains 16 residues. Trimming took 0 bases from V and 1 from J; bases not matched to a gene: 0. From germline, CDR1 is LGHNA and CDR2 YNFKEQ. CDR3 sequence: CASSQELAGNTGELFF. In nucleotides, the CDR3 is TGTGCCAGCAGCCAAGAACTAGCGGGGAACACCGGGGAGCTGTTTTTT.

The chain recombines TRBV20-1 with TRBJ2-5; the match to TRBD2 covers 13 bases. V lost 5 bases to trimming and J lost 4 bases; unmatched junction nucleotides: 7. CDR3 length: 15 residues. Germline V gene lookup returns CDR1 DFQATT and CDR2 SNEGSKA (reference sequence). CDR3 nucleotide sequence: TGCAGTGCTCGTGAACTAGCGGGGGGGCCAGAGACCCAGTACTTC. Amino acid sequence: CSARELAGGPETQYF.

The chain is built from TRBV4-1 and TRBJ2-7; D is unresolved. This CDR3 region has 13 residues. V was shortened by 5 bases and J by 2 bases, with 10 bases between the two germline ends. Germline assignment: CDR1 MGHRA and CDR2 YSYEKL. DNA for the CDR3: TGCGCCAGCAGCAGTCAGGAAACCTACGAGCAGTACTTC. Translating gives CASSSQETYEQYF.

V usage is TRBV3-1 and J usage is TRBJ2-1, with D uncertain. The length of the CDR3 is 12 residues. The germline CDR1 and CDR2 sequences are LGHDT and YNNKEL (reference sequence). V gave up 4 bases and J gave up 5 bases, with 6 bases separating them. CDR3 loop: CASSRYNNEQFF. The CDR3 bases are TGTGCCAGCAGCCGATACAACAATGAGCAGTTCTTC.

The rearrangement links TRBV2 to TRBJ2-3; TRBD2 aligns across 10 bases. The J segment lost 4 bases and the V segment lost 7 bases, leaving 11 bases of the junction unmatched. CDR3 length equals 16 residues. Germline V gives CDR1 SNHLY, CDR2 FYNNEI. The CDR3 coding sequence is TGTGCCAGCAAGGGGGAGCGGGGGGGATCTTCAGATACGCAGTATTTT. This encodes CASKGERGGSSDTQYF.

This sequence joins TRBV14 and TRBJ2-5; unclear D gene. In germline, CDR1 is SGHDN, CDR2 FVKESK. V lost 0 bases, J lost 0 bases, and 5 bases lay in between. CDR3 size: 14 residues. Here the CDR3 DNA reads TGTGCCAGCAGCCAAGAAACGTACCAAGAGACCCAGTACTTC. It encodes CASSQETYQETQYF.

The chain recombines TRBV20-1 with TRBJ1-2; D is unresolved. V was cut by 6 bases and J by 2 bases, with 10 bases left in between. Germline CDR1 DFQATT, CDR2 SNEGSKA (reference sequence). The CDR3 consists of 12 residues. CDR3 amino acids: CSAGRENYGYTF. The CDR3 nucleotides are TGCAGTGCCGGGCGGGAGAACTATGGCTACACCTTC.

The gene calls are TRBV4-1 and TRBJ2-3; D not certain. The CDR3 spans 15 residues. Per germline, CDR1 MGHRA and CDR2 YSYEKL. The V end lost 4 bases, the J end lost 5 bases, and 16 bases lay between the germline ends. CDR3: CASSPLYVIEDTQYF. The DNA for the CDR3 is TGCGCCAGCAGCCCCTTGTACGTTATAGAAGATACGCAGTATTTT.

V is TRBV2 and J is TRBJ2-7; 7 nucleotides agree with TRBD2. CDR3 length: 12 residues. In germline, CDR1 is SNHLY, CDR2 FYNNEI. J was trimmed by 6 bases and V by 7 bases; bases with no gene match: 6. In DNA, the CDR3 is TGTGCCAGCAATGCCGGGAGGAGCGAGCAGTACTTC. Protein: CASNAGRSEQYF.

The chain has TRBV7-9 and TRBJ2-1, with D uncertain. V lost 0 bases and J lost 3, with 15 bases in between. This CDR3 is built from 17 residues. From germline, CDR1 is SEHNR and CDR2 FQNEAQ (reference sequence). CDR3 protein: CASSLAAGALLYNEQFF. CDR3 nucleotide sequence: TGTGCCAGCAGCTTAGCGGCCGGCGCCCTCCTCTACAATGAGCAGTTCTTC.

The chain couples TRBV12-3 or TRBV12-4 to TRBJ2-7; TRBD1 matches at 8 bases. The CDR3 consists of 13 residues. CDR3 DNA: TGTGCTGTCGGGGGACAGGTCATCTACGAGCAGTACTTC. Protein sequence: CAVGGQVIYEQYF.

This chain links TRBV5-6 with TRBJ2-4; unclear D gene. V lost 2 bases to trimming and J lost 0 bases, with 6 bases between them. The germline gives CDR1 SGHDT, CDR2 YYEEEE. CDR3 length: 14 amino acids. CDR3 region: CASSLSAAKNIQYF. The CDR3 DNA is TGTGCCAGCAGCTTATCGGCAGCCAAAAACATTCAGTACTTC. Full variable domain (outside the CDR3, taken from reference TRBV5-6 and TRBJ2-4): DAGVTQSPTHLIKTRGQQVTLRCSPKSGHDTVSWYQQALGQGPQFIFQYYEEEERQRGNFPDRFSGHQFPNYSSELNVNALLLGDSALYLCASSLSAAKNIQYFGAGTRLSVL.

The chain has TRBV12-3 or TRBV12-4 and TRBJ2-1; 8 bases are a match to TRBD2. This CDR3 comprises 15 residues. Trimming cost V 6 bases and J 1 base; bases outside gene matches: 5. CDR3 sequence reads: CASSPGTRSYNEQFF. The CDR3 nucleotides are TGTGCCAGCAGCCCCGGGACTAGGTCCTACAATGAGCAGTTCTTC.

This chain links TRBV2 with TRBJ1-6; D remains ambiguous. The CDR3 consists of 15 residues. The V gene's germline CDR1 is SNHLY and CDR2 FYNNEI. V was shortened by 4 bases and J by 7 bases, with 14 bases between the two germline ends. The CDR3 region has the DNA TGTGCCAGCAGTGTGTTGTCCGGCCAGAATTCACCCCTCCACTTT. It yields the protein CASSVLSGQNSPLHF.

The gene calls are TRBV20-1 and TRBJ2-1, with TRBD2 matching 10 bases. CDR3 size: 16 residues. Germline values: CDR1 DFQATT, CDR2 SNEGSKA (reference sequence). Trimming cost V 0 bases and J 8 bases; bases outside gene matches: 10. The DNA for the CDR3 is TGCAGTGCTAGAGATCTTCTAGCGGGAGTGGGCGATGAGCAGTTCTTC. Its translation is CSARDLLAGVGDEQFF.

The gene calls are TRBV28 and TRBJ2-1; 8 bases align to TRBD2. The CDR3 covers 16 residues. The trim removed 11 bases at V and 6 bases at J, leaving 18 bases unmatched. In germline, CDR1 is MDHEN, CDR2 SYDVKM. CDR3 loop: CALGGGLGDLSNEQFF. Written as DNA, the CDR3 is TGTGCCCTCGGGGGGGGGCTGGGGGACTTGTCCAATGAGCAGTTCTTC.

This clonotype was recorded a few times. The chain has TRBV4-2 and TRBJ2-1; D perhaps matches TRBD2 (6 bases). V lost 4 bases and J 4 bases, leaving 17 bases between the germline ends. The CDR3 contains 16 residues. CDR1 is LGHNA and CDR2 is YNFKEQ in the germline V gene. The CDR3 sequence is CASSPTEGGRYNEQFF. CDR3 coding DNA: TGTGCCAGCAGCCCCACGGAGGGCGGACGGTACAATGAGCAGTTCTTC.